This T cell receptor beta chain was captured by sequencing in a study of early T cells in non-severe SARS-CoV-2 infection. This clonotype has only a few counts. Unique molecular identifiers (one per individual cDNA molecule) were attached. One entry per CDR3 protein, called by TCRdb with MiXCR from the 5' RACE reads. Here the sample spans fewer than 75,000 distinct CDR3 sequences, around 20% being singletons. Trimming took 6 bases from V and 1 from J; bases not matched to a gene: 8. The length of the CDR3 is 15 residues. Germline V gene lookup returns CDR1 KGHSH and CDR2 LQKENI. Specimen: whole blood, collected at baseline. The source is an adult who was a healthcare worker with PCR-confirmed SARS-CoV-2 infection or an uninfected control (not recorded which). The genes are TRBV18 and TRBJ1-1, with 7 bases matching TRBD1. The CDR3, as DNA: TGTGCCAGCTCTCTCAACAGGGGACAGAACACTGAAGCTTTCTTT. It codes for CASSLNRGQNTEAFF.